This T cell receptor (beta chain) was documented in a study of T cells after yellow fever vaccination. TCRdb itself ran the 5' RACE reads through MiXCR, one entry per CDR3 protein. The sample includes 100,000 to 150,000 distinct CDR3 sequences, almost 9% of them seen just once. In its sample, this clonotype was seen a few times. The V gene's germline CDR1 is SGHNT and CDR2 YENEEA. V gave up 5 bases and J gave up 2 bases; unmatched junction bases: 13. This CDR3 has 17 residues. This rearrangement joins TRBV11-3 to TRBJ2-3, with TRBD2 matching over 7 bases. The sequencing here drew on CD8+ T cells sorted from PBMCs, taken on the day of the yellow fever booster vaccination. The TCR sequence derives from a man aged 18 to 29 who received the YFV17D yellow fever vaccine. This CDR3 reads CASSPPPAGHVTDTQYF. The CDR3 region has the DNA TGTGCCAGCAGCCCCCCCCCAGCGGGGCACGTCACAGATACGCAGTATTTT.